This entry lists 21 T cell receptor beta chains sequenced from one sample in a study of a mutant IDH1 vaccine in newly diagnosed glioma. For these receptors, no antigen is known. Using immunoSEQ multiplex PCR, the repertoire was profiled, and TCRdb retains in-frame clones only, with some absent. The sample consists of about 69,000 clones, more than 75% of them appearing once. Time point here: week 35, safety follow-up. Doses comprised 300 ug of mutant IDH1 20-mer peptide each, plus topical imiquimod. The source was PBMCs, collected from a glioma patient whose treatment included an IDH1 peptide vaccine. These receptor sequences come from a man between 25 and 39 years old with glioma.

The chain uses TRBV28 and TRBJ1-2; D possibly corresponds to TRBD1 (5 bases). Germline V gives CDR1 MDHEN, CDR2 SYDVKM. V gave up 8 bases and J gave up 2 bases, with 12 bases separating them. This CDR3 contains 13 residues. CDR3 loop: CASRTAGNYGYTF. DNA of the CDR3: TGTGCCAGCCGGACCGCAGGGAACTATGGCTACACCTTC.

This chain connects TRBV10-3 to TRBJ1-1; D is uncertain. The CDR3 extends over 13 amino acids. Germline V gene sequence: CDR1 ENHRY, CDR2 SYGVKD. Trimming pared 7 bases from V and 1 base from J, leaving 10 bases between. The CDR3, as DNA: TGTGCCATCACCCCGAACAGGAACACTGAAGCTTTCTTT. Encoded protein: CAITPNRNTEAFF.

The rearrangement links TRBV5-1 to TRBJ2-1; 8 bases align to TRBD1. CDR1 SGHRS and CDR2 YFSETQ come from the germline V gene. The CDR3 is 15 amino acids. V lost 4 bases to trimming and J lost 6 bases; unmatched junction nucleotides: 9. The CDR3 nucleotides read TGCGCCAGCAGCCAACAGGGGGGCGCCTGCAATGAGCAGTTCTTC. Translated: CASSQQGGACNEQFF.

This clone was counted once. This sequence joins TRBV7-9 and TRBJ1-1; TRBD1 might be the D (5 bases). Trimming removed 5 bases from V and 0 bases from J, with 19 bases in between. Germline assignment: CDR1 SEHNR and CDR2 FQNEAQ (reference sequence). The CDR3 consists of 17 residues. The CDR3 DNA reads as TGTGCCAGCAGCCCCTACGGCGGGGGTACCATGAACACTGAAGCTTTCTTT. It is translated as CASSPYGGGTMNTEAFF.

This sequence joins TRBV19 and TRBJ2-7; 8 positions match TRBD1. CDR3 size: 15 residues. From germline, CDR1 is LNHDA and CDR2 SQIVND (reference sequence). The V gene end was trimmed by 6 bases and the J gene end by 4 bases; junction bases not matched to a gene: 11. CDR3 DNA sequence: TGTGCCAGTAGCCAACAGGGAGACAGGGGTTACGAGCAGTACTTC. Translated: CASSQQGDRGYEQYF.

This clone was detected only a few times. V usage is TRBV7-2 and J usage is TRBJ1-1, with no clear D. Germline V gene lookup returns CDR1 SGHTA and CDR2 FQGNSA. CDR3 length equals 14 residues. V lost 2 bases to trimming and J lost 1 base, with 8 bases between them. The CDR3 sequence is CASSLQTANTEAFF. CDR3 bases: TGTGCCAGCAGCTTACAGACGGCGAACACTGAAGCTTTCTTT.

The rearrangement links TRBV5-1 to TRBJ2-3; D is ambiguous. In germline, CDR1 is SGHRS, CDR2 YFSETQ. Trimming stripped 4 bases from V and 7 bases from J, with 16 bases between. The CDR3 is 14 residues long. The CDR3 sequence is CASSSRAGDNTQYF. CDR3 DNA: TGCGCCAGCAGCAGTCGGGCCGGAGATAATACGCAGTATTTT. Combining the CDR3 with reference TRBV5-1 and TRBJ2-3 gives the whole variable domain KAGVTQTPRYLIKTRGQQVTLSCSPISGHRSVSWYQQTPGQGLQFLFEYFSETQRNKGNFPGRFSGRQFSNSRSEMNVSTLELGDSALYLCASSSRAGDNTQYFGPGTRLTVL.

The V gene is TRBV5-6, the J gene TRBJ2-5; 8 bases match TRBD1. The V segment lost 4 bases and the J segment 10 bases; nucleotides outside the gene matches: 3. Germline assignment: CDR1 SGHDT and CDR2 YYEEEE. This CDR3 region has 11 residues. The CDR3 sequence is CASSLQGDQYF. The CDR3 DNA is TGTGCCAGCAGCCTACAGGGGGACCAGTACTTC.

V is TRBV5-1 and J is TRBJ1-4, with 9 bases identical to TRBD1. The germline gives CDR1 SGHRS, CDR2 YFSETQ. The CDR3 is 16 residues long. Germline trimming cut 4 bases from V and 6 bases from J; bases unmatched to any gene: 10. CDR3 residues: CASSPEGGQGYEKLFF. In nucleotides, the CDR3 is TGCGCCAGCAGCCCCGAGGGGGGACAGGGTTATGAAAAACTGTTTTTT.

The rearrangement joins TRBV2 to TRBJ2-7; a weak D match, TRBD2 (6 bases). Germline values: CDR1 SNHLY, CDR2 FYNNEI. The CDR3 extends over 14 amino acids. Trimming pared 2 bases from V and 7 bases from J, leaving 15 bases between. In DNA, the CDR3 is TGTGCCAGCAGTGAAAGCCTTGGGGGAGGAGAGCAGTACTTC. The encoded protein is CASSESLGGGEQYF.

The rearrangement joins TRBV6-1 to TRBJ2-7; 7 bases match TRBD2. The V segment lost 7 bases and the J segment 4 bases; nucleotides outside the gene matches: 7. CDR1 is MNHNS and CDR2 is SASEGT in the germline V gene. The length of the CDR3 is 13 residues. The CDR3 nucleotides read TGTGCCAGCACCGGGAGCGGGAAATACGAGCAGTACTTC. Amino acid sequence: CASTGSGKYEQYF.

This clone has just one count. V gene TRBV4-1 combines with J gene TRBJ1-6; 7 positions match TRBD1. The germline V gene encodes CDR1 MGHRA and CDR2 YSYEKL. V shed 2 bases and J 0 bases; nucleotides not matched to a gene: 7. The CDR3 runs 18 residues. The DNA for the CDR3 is TGCGCCAGCAGCCAATCCGGACAGGCTAGCTCCTATAATTCACCCCTCCACTTT. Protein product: CASSQSGQASSYNSPLHF.

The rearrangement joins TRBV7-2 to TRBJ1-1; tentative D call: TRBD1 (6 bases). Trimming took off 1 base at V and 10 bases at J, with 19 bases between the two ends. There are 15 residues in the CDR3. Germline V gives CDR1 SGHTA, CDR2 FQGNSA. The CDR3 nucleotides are TGTGCCAGCAGCTTAGAAATCGGGGAAGGACAGAGAGCTTTCTTT. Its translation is CASSLEIGEGQRAFF.

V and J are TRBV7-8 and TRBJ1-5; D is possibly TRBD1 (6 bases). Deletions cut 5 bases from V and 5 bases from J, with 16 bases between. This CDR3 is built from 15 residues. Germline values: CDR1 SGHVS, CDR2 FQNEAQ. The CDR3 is CASSARTAIDQPQHF. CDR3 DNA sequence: TGTGCCAGCAGCGCCCGGACAGCAATCGATCAGCCCCAGCATTTT.

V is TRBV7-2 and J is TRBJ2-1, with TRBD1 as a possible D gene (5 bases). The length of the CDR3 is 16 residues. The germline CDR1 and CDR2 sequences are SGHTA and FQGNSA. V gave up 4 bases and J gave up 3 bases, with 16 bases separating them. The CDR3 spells CASSSLWSGIYNEQFF. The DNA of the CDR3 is TGTGCCAGCAGCTCATTATGGTCAGGGATCTACAATGAGCAGTTCTTC.

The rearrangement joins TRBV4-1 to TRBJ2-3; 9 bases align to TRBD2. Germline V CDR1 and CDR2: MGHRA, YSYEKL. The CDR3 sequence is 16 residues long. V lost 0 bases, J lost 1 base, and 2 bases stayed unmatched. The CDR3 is CASSQDPSGGTDTQYF. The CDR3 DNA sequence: TGCGCCAGCAGCCAAGACCCTAGCGGGGGCACAGATACGCAGTATTTT.

The CDR3 DNA reads TGCGCCAGCAGCACCGGGGGGGTGAACACTGAAGCTTTCTTT. This gives the protein CASSTGGVNTEAFF. V is TRBV5-1 and J is TRBJ1-1; possible D gene TRBD1, 5 bases. The CDR3 runs to 14 residues. Germline CDR1 and CDR2: SGHRS and YFSETQ. V was shortened by 4 bases and J by 0 bases, with 10 bases between the two germline ends.

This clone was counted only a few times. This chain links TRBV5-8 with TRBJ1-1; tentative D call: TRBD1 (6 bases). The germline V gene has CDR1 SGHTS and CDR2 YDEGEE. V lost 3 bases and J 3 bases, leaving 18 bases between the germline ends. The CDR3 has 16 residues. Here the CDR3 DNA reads TGTGCCAGCAGCTGGATCCTACAGGGTACGGACACTGAAGCTTTCTTT. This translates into CASSWILQGTDTEAFF.

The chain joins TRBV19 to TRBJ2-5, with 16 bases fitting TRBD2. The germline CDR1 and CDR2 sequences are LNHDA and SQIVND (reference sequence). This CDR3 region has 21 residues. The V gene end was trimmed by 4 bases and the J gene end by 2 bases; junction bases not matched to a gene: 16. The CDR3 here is CASSRRPGTSGGAGGQETQYF. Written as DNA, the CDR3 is TGTGCCAGTAGTAGGCGTCCCGGGACTAGCGGGGGGGCCGGAGGTCAAGAGACCCAGTACTTC.

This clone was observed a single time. CDR3 region: CASSYIRGAGELFF. The CDR3 nucleotides are TGTGCCAGCAGTTACATTCGGGGCGCCGGGGAGCTGTTTTTT. This chain links TRBV6-6 with TRBJ2-2; D could derive from TRBD1 or TRBD2 (5 bases each). V was pared by 2 bases and J by 6 bases, with 10 bases between. This CDR3 comprises 14 residues. Germline assignment: CDR1 MNHNY and CDR2 SVGAGI (reference sequence).

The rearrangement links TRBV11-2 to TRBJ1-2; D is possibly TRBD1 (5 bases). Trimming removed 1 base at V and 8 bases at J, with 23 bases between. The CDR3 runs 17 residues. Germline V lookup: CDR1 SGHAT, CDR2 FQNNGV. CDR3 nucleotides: TGTGCCAGCAGCTTAGTCGGGACCAGAGCAGAGAATGGGGGCTACACCTTC. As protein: CASSLVGTRAENGGYTF.